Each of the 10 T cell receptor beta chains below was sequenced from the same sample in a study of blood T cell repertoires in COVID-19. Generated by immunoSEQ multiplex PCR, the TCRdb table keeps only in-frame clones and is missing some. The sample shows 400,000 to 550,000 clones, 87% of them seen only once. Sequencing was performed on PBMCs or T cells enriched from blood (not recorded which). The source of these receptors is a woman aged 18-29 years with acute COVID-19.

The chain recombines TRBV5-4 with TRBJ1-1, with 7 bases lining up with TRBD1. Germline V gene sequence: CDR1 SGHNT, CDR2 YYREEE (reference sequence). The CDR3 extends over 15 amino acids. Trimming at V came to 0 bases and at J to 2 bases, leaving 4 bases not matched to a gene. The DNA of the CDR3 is TGTGCCAGCAGCTTGGGACAGGGAGCAAACACTGAAGCTTTCTTT. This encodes CASSLGQGANTEAFF.

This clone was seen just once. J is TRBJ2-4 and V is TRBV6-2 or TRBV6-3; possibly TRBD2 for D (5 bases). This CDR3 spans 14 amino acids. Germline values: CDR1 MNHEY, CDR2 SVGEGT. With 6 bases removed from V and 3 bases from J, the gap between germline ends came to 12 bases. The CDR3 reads CASSDGDYKNIQYF. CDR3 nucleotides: TGTGCCAGCAGCGACGGAGACTACAAAAACATTCAGTACTTC.

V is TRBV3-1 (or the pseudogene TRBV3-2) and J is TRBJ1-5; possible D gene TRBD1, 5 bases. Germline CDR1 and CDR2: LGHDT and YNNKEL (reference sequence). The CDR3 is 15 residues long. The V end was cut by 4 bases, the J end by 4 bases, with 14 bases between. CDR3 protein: CASSLGQGRNQPQHF. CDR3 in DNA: TGTGCCAGCAGCCTTGGACAAGGACGGAATCAGCCCCAGCATTTT.

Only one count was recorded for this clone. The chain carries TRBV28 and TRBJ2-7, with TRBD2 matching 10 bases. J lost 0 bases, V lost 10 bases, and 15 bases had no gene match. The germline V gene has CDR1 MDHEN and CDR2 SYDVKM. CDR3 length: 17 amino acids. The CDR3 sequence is CATTGTSALRSSYEQYF. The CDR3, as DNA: TGTGCCACCACCGGGACTAGCGCCTTGAGGAGCTCCTACGAGCAGTACTTC.

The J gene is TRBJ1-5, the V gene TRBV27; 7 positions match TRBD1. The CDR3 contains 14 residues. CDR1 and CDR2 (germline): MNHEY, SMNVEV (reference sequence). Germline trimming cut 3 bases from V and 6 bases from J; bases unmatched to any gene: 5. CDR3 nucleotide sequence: TGTGCCAGCAGTTTCAAGGGGGCACGTCAGCCCCAGCATTTT. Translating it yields CASSFKGARQPQHF.

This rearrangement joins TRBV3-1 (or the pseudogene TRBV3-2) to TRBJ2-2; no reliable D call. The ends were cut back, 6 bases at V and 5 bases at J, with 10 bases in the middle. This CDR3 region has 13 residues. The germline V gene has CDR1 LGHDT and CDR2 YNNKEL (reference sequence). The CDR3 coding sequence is TGTGCCAGCAGATCCTCCGGGACCGGGGAGCTGTTTTTT. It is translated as CASRSSGTGELFF.

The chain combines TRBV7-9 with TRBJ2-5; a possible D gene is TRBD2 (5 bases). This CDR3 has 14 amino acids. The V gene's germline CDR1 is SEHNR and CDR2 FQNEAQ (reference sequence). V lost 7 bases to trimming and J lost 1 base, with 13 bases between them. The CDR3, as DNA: TGTGCCAGCACCGTCAACGCGGGCCAAGAGACCCAGTACTTC. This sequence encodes CASTVNAGQETQYF.

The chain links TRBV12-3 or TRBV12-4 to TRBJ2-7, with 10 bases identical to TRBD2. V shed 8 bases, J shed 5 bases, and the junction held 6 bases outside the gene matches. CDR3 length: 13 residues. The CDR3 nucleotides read TGTGCCAGCCAAGCGGGGGGGGCCGACGAGCAGTACTTC. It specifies CASQAGGADEQYF.

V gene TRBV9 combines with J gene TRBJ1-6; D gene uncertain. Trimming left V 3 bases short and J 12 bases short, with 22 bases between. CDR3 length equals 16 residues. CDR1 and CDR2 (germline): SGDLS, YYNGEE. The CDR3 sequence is CASSGEKWAGGGPLHF. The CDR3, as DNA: TGTGCCAGCAGCGGAGAAAAGTGGGCGGGAGGTGGACCCCTCCACTTT.

DNA of the CDR3: TGTGCCAGCAGCCTCCTCCTCCCGGATCTGCTCCTCGAGGGCCCCTACGAGCAGTACTTC. This codes for CASSLLLPDLLLEGPYEQYF. This chain connects TRBV3-1 (or the pseudogene TRBV3-2) to TRBJ2-7; D perhaps matches TRBD2 (5 bases). V lost 4 bases and J lost 2, with 30 bases in between. The CDR3 runs to 20 residues. Germline-derived CDR1 and CDR2 are LGHDT and YNNKEL (reference sequence).